The clone carrying this T cell receptor beta chain was recorded a few times. Its matching antigen is unknown. Attachment of unique molecular identifiers to individual cDNA molecules was performed. TCRdb recomputed calls from the 5' RACE reads with MiXCR, one row per CDR3 protein. Seen here are roughly 26,000 distinct CDR3 sequences, approximately 5.1% observed once, and the top ten hold 4%. CDR3 length equals 14 residues. Per the germline V gene, CDR1 is SGHNT and CDR2 is YYREEE (reference sequence). Losses at the gene ends were 4 bases for V and 0 bases for J; bases not matched to a gene: 4. The sample comes from a study of early T cells in non-severe SARS-CoV-2 infection. Study overall: Bulk RNA isolated from unsorted whole blood underwent sequencing; chains were not paired.

Study conclusions and caveats: Matches to VDJdb favored anti-spike CD8 responses and missed private and CD4 specificities.

What was sequenced was whole blood. The chain employs TRBV5-4 and TRBJ2-7; TRBD1 matches at 7 bases. The origin of this receptor is an adult who was a healthcare worker with PCR-confirmed SARS-CoV-2 infection or an uninfected control (not recorded which). The CDR3 sequence is CASSPGTASYEQYF. In nucleotides, the CDR3 is TGTGCCAGCAGCCCCGGGACAGCCTCCTACGAGCAGTACTTC.